The 3 T cell receptor beta chains reported below all come from one sample, sequenced in a study of T cell repertoires in cytomegalovirus infection. A single record per CDR3 protein comes from TCRdb applying MiXCR to the reads. The sample records 300,000 to 450,000 distinct CDR3 sequences, 15% to 20% being singletons. The sequencing sample was made of PBMCs. These receptors all come from a human donor in good health (CMV status not recorded). Some clones in this sample may be carry-over from other donors' samples.

This clonotype was seen a few times. The chain employs TRBV20-1 and TRBJ2-1; TRBD2 agrees at 8 bases. J gave up 9 bases and V 6 bases, and 7 bases lay outside the gene matches. CDR1 and CDR2 from the germline V gene are DFQATT and SNEGSKA (reference sequence). The CDR3 has 12 amino acids. The CDR3 DNA reads TGCAGTGCGCCGGGACTAGTGCCTGAGCAGTTCTTC. Protein: CSAPGLVPEQFF.

This clonotype was picked up many times. The CDR3 is CASSPTGGRAMNTEAFF. The CDR3 DNA is TGTGCCAGCAGCCCGACAGGGGGTAGGGCCATGAACACTGAAGCTTTCTTT. This chain links TRBV12-3 or TRBV12-4 with TRBJ1-1; 9 bases match TRBD1. The CDR3 extends over 17 amino acids. V lost 6 bases, J lost 0 bases, and 11 bases stayed unmatched.

This clonotype has more than one count but fewer than ten. The chain uses TRBV7-9 and TRBJ2-1, with 9 bases fitting TRBD2. CDR1 and CDR2 from the germline V gene are SEHNR and FQNEAQ (reference sequence). V was clipped by 2 bases and J by 7 bases; unmatched bases: 9. This CDR3 contains 16 residues. The CDR3 here is CASSLRREGPRNEQFF. The DNA of the CDR3 is TGTGCCAGCAGCTTAAGGCGGGAGGGCCCTCGGAATGAGCAGTTCTTC.